Listed below are T cell receptor beta chains from one sample, sequenced in a study of blood T cell repertoires in COVID-19. Here immunoSEQ multiplex PCR was the method, and the copy in TCRdb shows in-frame clones only, minus some. The sample shows roughly 100,000 clones, about 90% of them seen only once. Source material: peripheral blood. These receptors were taken from a man aged 50 to 60 with active COVID-19. Each CDR3 is given with its conserved first and last residue. The D gene is left open where the match is weak. Rows give clone size only sometimes, using once, few, many, or a class for an expanded clone.

TRBV24-1	TRBD2	TRBJ2-2	-	CATSATAGGLSNTGELFF	TGTGCCACCAGTGCCACTGCGGGGGGCCTGAGCAACACCGGGGAGCTGTTTTTT
TRBV7-2	-	TRBJ1-2	once	CASSPSTQNYGYTF	TGTGCCAGCAGCCCTTCGACTCAGAACTATGGCTACACCTTC
TRBV27	-	TRBJ2-2	-	CASSSRRELFF	TGTGCCAGCAGTTCTAGGAGGGAGCTGTTTTTT
TRBV10-1	-	TRBJ2-7	-	CASSGPSEQYF	TGCGCCAGCAGTGGGCCGTCCGAGCAGTACTTC
TRBV5-1	TRBD2	TRBJ2-3	-	CASSPLGSGGTDTQYF	TGCGCCAGCAGCCCCCTTGGTAGCGGGGGGACAGATACGCAGTATTTT
TRBV19	-	TRBJ1-2	-	CASKPLGGPGLSYTF	TGTGCCAGCAAACCTCTAGGAGGGCCAGGATTGTCCTACACCTTC
TRBV9	-	TRBJ1-4	-	CASSARAVAEKLFF	TGTGCCAGCAGCGCCAGGGCGGTGGCTGAAAAACTGTTTTTT
TRBV7-2	-	TRBJ2-5	-	CASSTRIETQYF	TGTGCCAGCAGCACACGAATAGAGACCCAGTACTTC
TRBV28	-	TRBJ2-6	-	CASTPPPGKGGGANVLTF	TGTGCCAGCACCCCTCCCCCGGGGAAAGGTGGTGGGGCCAACGTCCTGACTTTC
TRBV5-1	-	TRBJ1-1	-	CASSLSGYNTEAFF	TGCGCCAGCAGCTTGTCGGGATACAACACTGAAGCTTTCTTT
TRBV5-5	-	TRBJ2-7	few	CASSPGPAVEGEQYF	TGTGCCAGCAGCCCGGGCCCTGCGGTGGAGGGCGAGCAGTACTTC
TRBV15	-	TRBJ2-5	-	CATSTIASVAQYF	TGTGCCACCAGCACCATAGCCTCCGTGGCCCAGTACTTC
TRBV5-1	TRBD2	TRBJ2-7	once	CASSLAPGGTTYEQYF	TGCGCCAGCAGCTTGGCCCCGGGGGGGACCACCTACGAGCAGTACTTC
TRBV2	-	TRBJ1-2	-	CASSERGRAVNYGYTF	TGTGCCAGCAGTGAAAGGGGCAGGGCCGTCAACTATGGCTACACCTTC
TRBV4-1	-	TRBJ1-3	-	CASSQVLAGNTIYF	TGCGCCAGCAGCCAAGTCCTAGCTGGAAACACCATATATTTT
TRBV6-5	-	TRBJ1-2	-	CASSPTGPGGYTF	TGTGCCAGCAGCCCAACAGGTCCCGGTGGCTACACCTTC
TRBV2	-	TRBJ1-1	few	CASSGEGAEAFF	TGTGCCAGCAGTGGCGAAGGGGCTGAAGCTTTCTTT
TRBV18	TRBD2	TRBJ2-2	-	CASSPGTSGVGTGELFF	TGTGCCAGCTCACCAGGGACTAGCGGGGTCGGCACCGGGGAGCTGTTTTTT
TRBV2	-	TRBJ2-2	-	CASSEAPTGGELFF	TGTGCCAGCAGTGAAGCGCCCACCGGCGGGGAGCTGTTTTTT
TRBV7-2	-	TRBJ1-3	-	CASRGLPGNTIYF	TGTGCCAGCAGGGGACTACCTGGAAACACCATATATTTT
TRBV7-2	TRBD2	TRBJ2-5	-	CASSLGSGVGETQYF	TGTGCCAGCAGCTTAGGCAGCGGGGTGGGAGAGACCCAGTACTTC
TRBV6-5	TRBD1	TRBJ2-7	-	CASSYSGTGEYEQYF	TGTGCCAGCAGTTACTCGGGGACAGGAGAATACGAGCAGTACTTC
TRBV5-6	-	TRBJ1-4	few	CASSSNGGATNEKLFF	TGTGCCAGCAGCTCCAACGGGGGTGCAACTAATGAAAAACTGTTTTTT
TRBV5-1	-	TRBJ2-5	-	CASSPSGAARETQYF	TGCGCCAGCAGCCCCTCCGGAGCAGCTAGGGAGACCCAGTACTTC
TRBV7-9	TRBD2	TRBJ2-3	-	CASSPAGTSSLDTQYF	TGTGCCAGCAGCCCCGCCGGGACTAGTTCCCTTGATACGCAGTATTTT
TRBV14	-	TRBJ1-1	-	CASSQDWNTEAFF	TGTGCCAGCAGCCAAGACTGGAACACTGAAGCTTTCTTT
TRBV30	-	TRBJ2-1	-	CAWRQQGTGNEQFF	TGTGCCTGGAGACAACAGGGGACTGGGAATGAGCAGTTCTTC
TRBV6-5	-	TRBJ2-7	-	CASKSGSYEQYF	TGTGCCAGCAAGAGCGGCTCCTACGAGCAGTACTTC
TRBV10-3	TRBD2	TRBJ2-1	-	CAISESSLGRLAGFKNEQFF	TGTGCCATCAGTGAGTCGTCTTTAGGGCGTCTAGCGGGCTTTAAGAATGAGCAGTTCTTC
TRBV3-1/TRBV3-2	-	TRBJ2-1	-	CASSPSISYNEQFF	TGTGCCAGCAGCCCGAGCATCTCCTACAATGAGCAGTTCTTC
TRBV9	-	TRBJ2-3	-	CASSTHYPKGDTQYF	TGTGCCAGCAGCACTCACTACCCCAAAGGAGATACGCAGTATTTT
TRBV12-3/TRBV12-4	-	TRBJ1-1	-	CASSYPGSEAFF	TGTGCCAGCAGTTATCCAGGGTCTGAAGCTTTCTTT
TRBV7-2	TRBD2	TRBJ2-7	-	CASSPGLASAIAYEQYF	TGTGCCAGCAGCCCGGGACTAGCATCGGCCATTGCCTACGAGCAGTACTTC
TRBV7-9	-	TRBJ1-1	-	CASSARQALNTEAFF	TGTGCCAGCAGCGCAAGACAGGCCCTAAACACTGAAGCTTTCTTT
TRBV7-9	TRBD1	TRBJ1-2	-	CASSLRPGTGVNYGYTF	TGTGCCAGCAGCTTGCGGCCCGGGACAGGGGTTAACTATGGCTACACCTTC
TRBV19	TRBD2	TRBJ2-3	-	CASSMMAGGQQMQYF	TGTGCCAGTAGTATGATGGCGGGGGGGCAGCAGATGCAGTATTTT
TRBV5-1	TRBD2	TRBJ2-3	-	CASSLSSGSTDTQYF	TGCGCCAGCAGCTTGTCTAGCGGGAGCACAGATACGCAGTATTTT
TRBV5-1	TRBD2	TRBJ2-2	-	CASSDGGARTGELFF	TGCGCCAGCAGTGACGGGGGGGCGCGAACCGGGGAGCTGTTTTTT
TRBV9	TRBD2	TRBJ2-7	-	CASSFASGSYEQYF	TGTGCCAGCAGCTTCGCTAGCGGATCCTACGAGCAGTACTTC
TRBV5-1	TRBD2	TRBJ2-2	once	CASSLRAGGQELFF	TGCGCCAGCAGCTTGAGAGCGGGGGGGCAGGAGCTGTTTTTT
TRBV30	TRBD2	TRBJ2-5	-	CAWRLAGVETQYF	TGTGCCTGGAGATTAGCGGGGGTTGAGACCCAGTACTTC